Presented here are 27 T cell receptor beta chains from one specimen sequenced in a study of cytomegalovirus exposure and HLA in healthy donors. Clones were read by immunoSEQ multiplex PCR, and TCRdb kept only the in-frame ones, dropping some. Of about 170,000 clones listed, approximately 96% were seen once; the top ten hold roughly 1%. Sequencing was done on a sample of PBMCs. The receptors were sampled from a woman aged 18-29 years in good health and CMV-seronegative.

This chain links TRBV19 with TRBJ1-6, with TRBD1 matching 8 bases. J lost 7 bases, V lost 0 bases, and 11 bases had no gene match. Germline V lookup: CDR1 LNHDA, CDR2 SQIVND (reference sequence). This CDR3 is built from 18 residues. The CDR3 spells CASSIDLFVQGANSPLHF. The CDR3 coding sequence is TGTGCCAGTAGTATAGATCTCTTTGTCCAGGGGGCGAATTCACCCCTCCACTTT.

The V and J genes are TRBV9 and TRBJ2-1, with TRBD1 as a possible D gene (5 bases). CDR3 length: 15 amino acids. In germline, CDR1 is SGDLS, CDR2 YYNGEE. V was shortened by 3 bases and J by 1 base, with 11 bases between the two germline ends. CDR3 DNA: TGTGCCAGCAGCGCGCAGGGATTATCCTACAATGAGCAGTTCTTC. It yields the protein CASSAQGLSYNEQFF. The full variable domain, with the rest looked up from reference TRBV9 and TRBJ2-1, is DSGVTQTPKHLITATGQRVTLRCSPRSGDLSVYWYQQSLDQGLQFLIQYYNGEERAKGNILERFSAQQFPDLHSELNLSSLELGDSALYFCASSAQGLSYNEQFFGPGTRLTVL.

A remark on this clone: This same CDR3 is encoded by further DNA sequences in the sample. The chain uses TRBV5-1 and TRBJ1-4, with D perhaps matching TRBD1 (6 bases). CDR1 and CDR2 (germline): SGHRS, YFSETQ. There are 14 residues in the CDR3. V lost 2 bases, J lost 4 bases, and 9 bases lay in between. CDR3 amino acids: CASSLGQRNEKLFF. The DNA of the CDR3 is TGCGCCAGCAGCTTAGGACAGCGTAATGAAAAACTGTTTTTT.

The genes are TRBV7-2 and TRBJ1-2; D unclear. The CDR3 is 13 residues long. Germline values: CDR1 SGHTA, CDR2 FQGNSA. Between the trimmed V and J ends, which lost 6 bases and 1 base, there was a span of 9 bases. CDR3 DNA sequence: TGTGCCAGCAGAACGGGGTTTAACTATGGCTACACCTTC. It encodes CASRTGFNYGYTF.

This sequence joins TRBV15 and TRBJ1-4; 8 bases align to TRBD1. The junction had 13 bases not matched to a gene; V was cut back by 5 bases and J by 8 bases. This CDR3 is built from 16 residues. Looked up from germline, CDR1 is LNHNV and CDR2 is YYDKDF (reference sequence). For the CDR3, the DNA is TGTGCCACCAGCCCCCGCGACAGGGGAGTAAGGGAAAAACTGTTTTTT. It specifies CATSPRDRGVREKLFF.

CDR3 residues: CASSLGTSGISYNEQFF. CDR3 bases: TGCGCCAGCAGCTTGGGGACTAGCGGGATCTCCTACAATGAGCAGTTCTTC. The chain links TRBV5-1 to TRBJ2-1; 12 bases fit TRBD2. The germline V gene encodes CDR1 SGHRS and CDR2 YFSETQ. CDR3 length: 17 amino acids. The trim removed 0 bases at V and 0 bases at J, leaving 1 base unmatched.

The chain has TRBV6-6 and TRBJ2-5, with unresolved D. This CDR3 is 14 amino acids long. The germline CDR1 and CDR2 sequences are MNHNY and SVGAGI (reference sequence). Trimming pared 4 bases from V and 4 bases from J, leaving 13 bases between. The CDR3 nucleotides read TGTGCCAGCAGTTCGCCCGACAAAGTAGAGACCCAGTACTTC. Translation gives CASSSPDKVETQYF.

This clone was picked up one time. The chain carries TRBV7-2 and TRBJ1-3, with no clear D. This CDR3 is built from 14 residues. V lost 5 bases, J lost 0 bases, and 8 bases lay in between. Germline values: CDR1 SGHTA, CDR2 FQGNSA. The CDR3 protein is CASSQQFSGNTIYF. The CDR3 nucleotides are TGTGCCAGCAGCCAACAGTTCTCTGGAAACACCATATATTTT.

The CDR3 reads CASSPWVRGASTDTQYF. Written as DNA, the CDR3 is TGTGCCAGCAGCCCCTGGGTGCGGGGGGCTAGCACAGATACGCAGTATTTT. The chain carries TRBV7-3 and TRBJ2-3, with 8 positions matching TRBD2. This CDR3 comprises 17 residues. Germline trimming cut 5 bases from V and 0 bases from J; bases unmatched to any gene: 10. Germline lookup yields CDR1 SGHTA and CDR2 FQGTGA.

V is TRBV29-1 and J is TRBJ2-7; D is unclear. The CDR3 is made up of 11 amino acids. Trimming took off 4 bases at V and 9 bases at J, with 13 bases between the two ends. Germline lookup yields CDR1 SQVTM and CDR2 ANQGSEA. CDR3 amino acids: CSVAAYERQYF. The CDR3, as DNA: TGCAGCGTTGCAGCCTACGAGCGGCAGTACTTC.

J is TRBJ2-1 and V is TRBV29-1; D ambiguous. CDR1 is SQVTM, CDR2 ANQGSEA, per germline. This CDR3 contains 12 residues. V shed 6 bases and J shed 5 bases, with 11 bases lying between them. CDR3 loop: CSVPDTDNEQFF. In nucleotides, the CDR3 is TGCAGCGTCCCCGACACGGACAATGAGCAGTTCTTC.

The V call is TRBV18, the J call TRBJ1-1; 7 bases are shared with TRBD1. CDR1 is KGHSH, CDR2 LQKENI, per germline. The ends lost 3 bases at V and 2 bases at J; junction bases unmatched: 9. The CDR3 has 16 amino acids. The CDR3 reads CASSPLGQTINTEAFF. Here the CDR3 DNA reads TGTGCCAGCTCACCTCTGGGACAGACAATAAACACTGAAGCTTTCTTT.

This sequence joins TRBV6-1 and TRBJ2-5; 7 positions match TRBD1. This CDR3 comprises 13 residues. Germline CDR1 MNHNS, CDR2 SASEGT. V shed 6 bases, J shed 1 base, and the junction held 2 bases outside the gene matches. This chain's CDR3 is CASSRDSQETQYF. The CDR3 coding sequence is TGTGCCAGCAGCCGGGACAGCCAAGAGACCCAGTACTTC.

The rearrangement joins TRBV4-3 to TRBJ1-1, with D possibly being TRBD1 (6 bases). This CDR3 is 13 amino acids long. CDR1 is LGHNA, CDR2 YSLEER, per germline. V lost 3 bases and J 1 base, leaving 6 bases between the germline ends. CDR3 coding DNA: TGCGCCAGCAGCCACAGGGGGAACACTGAAGCTTTCTTT. Amino acid sequence: CASSHRGNTEAFF.

The chain uses TRBV2 and TRBJ2-7; D is unclear. CDR3 size: 12 residues. V shed 5 bases and J shed 2 bases, with 7 bases lying between them. Germline CDR1 and CDR2: SNHLY and FYNNEI. CDR3 sequence (DNA): TGTGCCAGCAGTCGGTCACCCTACGAGCAGTACTTC. It translates to CASSRSPYEQYF.

The chain joins TRBV27 to TRBJ2-2; TRBD1 matches 7 bases. V gave up 7 bases and J gave up 4 bases; unmatched junction bases: 9. The length of the CDR3 is 15 residues. The germline gives CDR1 MNHEY, CDR2 SMNVEV (reference sequence). CDR3 DNA sequence: TGTGCCAGCACCTACAAGGGGGCGAGCACCGGGGAGCTGTTTTTT. As protein: CASTYKGASTGELFF.

The gene calls are TRBV27 and TRBJ1-1; 7 bases fit TRBD1. The CDR3 consists of 14 residues. The germline gives CDR1 MNHEY, CDR2 SMNVEV (reference sequence). V dropped 6 bases and J dropped 4; count of bases not matched to a gene: 8. CDR3: CASSPNQGGTEAFF. For the CDR3, the DNA is TGTGCCAGCAGCCCTAACCAGGGGGGCACTGAAGCTTTCTTT.

The rearrangement uses TRBV4-1 and TRBJ2-5; maybe TRBD1 (5 bases). Trimming cost V 1 base and J 0 bases, with 12 bases left between them. CDR1 MGHRA and CDR2 YSYEKL come from the germline V gene. The CDR3 totals 16 residues. In DNA, the CDR3 is TGCGCCAGCAGCCAAGCCGCGACAGAATACCAAGAGACCCAGTACTTC. It specifies CASSQAATEYQETQYF.

This clone has just one count. The V call is TRBV9, the J call TRBJ2-7; the match to TRBD1 covers 10 bases. The trim removed 1 base at V and 7 bases at J, leaving 11 bases unmatched. The CDR3 sequence is 16 residues long. Germline CDR1 reads SGDLS; CDR2 reads YYNGEE. The CDR3 region has the DNA TGTGCCAGCAGCGTACCTCTAGACAGGGGGCATCGGGAGCAGTACTTC. Its translation: CASSVPLDRGHREQYF.

The V and J genes are TRBV9 and TRBJ1-1; D remains unclear. The CDR3 totals 14 residues. V was pared by 0 bases and J by 4 bases, with 10 bases between. In germline, CDR1 is SGDLS, CDR2 YYNGEE. CDR3 in amino acids: CASSVDILVTEAFF. The CDR3 coding sequence is TGTGCCAGCAGCGTAGATATTTTAGTCACTGAAGCTTTCTTT.

Of note for this clone: Relative to the germline gene, one junction end is altered; a read error may explain this. In the same sample, other DNA sequences code for this CDR3. The chain has TRBV2 and TRBJ1-6; 8 bases are shared with TRBD1. The CDR3 length is 14 residues. Germline CDR1 and CDR2: SNHLY and FYNNEI. CDR3 sequence: CASSRARDRSPLHF. The DNA for the CDR3 is TGTGCTAGCAGCAGGGCTCGGGACAGGTCACCCCTCCACTTT.

The chain carries TRBV25-1 and TRBJ1-3; weak D call: TRBD1 (5 bases). The length of the CDR3 is 15 residues. Germline V gene data show CDR1 as MGHDK and CDR2 as SYGVNS. The germline V and J ends were trimmed by 2 bases and 6 bases, with 14 bases remaining between them. This CDR3 is CASSEGSGGKNTIYF. In nucleotides, the CDR3 is TGTGCCAGCAGTGAAGGGTCGGGGGGGAAAAACACCATATATTTT.

The chain couples TRBV7-3 to TRBJ2-1; the D gene is possibly TRBD2 (5 bases). The germline gives CDR1 SGHTA, CDR2 FQGTGA. This CDR3 comprises 14 residues. With 3 bases removed from V and 12 bases from J, the gap between germline ends came to 18 bases. The CDR3 spells CASSLENHAGGQFF. CDR3 nucleotides: TGTGCCAGCAGCTTGGAGAACCACGCCGGAGGGCAGTTCTTC.

The chain joins TRBV10-3 to TRBJ2-7; unclear D gene. The CDR3 runs 12 residues. Germline loops: CDR1 ENHRY, CDR2 SYGVKD. Between the trimmed V and J ends, which lost 3 bases and 7 bases, there was a span of 10 bases. The CDR3 DNA follows: TGTGCCATCAGTGAATTTGGGCCGGAGCAGTACTTC. It codes for CAISEFGPEQYF.

The rearrangement links TRBV21-1 to TRBJ2-1; the D call TRBD1 from the table was never checked on the DNA. TRBV21-1 is a pseudogene locus. The CDR3 covers 15 residues. CDR3 nucleotides: TGTGCCAGCAGCAAAGGAGCAGGGACCTACAATGAGCAGTTCTTC. It translates to CASSKGAGTYNEQFF.

As regards this clone: An end of the junction does not agree with germline; a read error may underlie this. The V call is TRBV7-2, the J call TRBJ2-7; D remains ambiguous. The germline CDR1 and CDR2 sequences are SGHTA and FQGNSA. The CDR3 spans 14 residues. The CDR3 nucleotides are TGTGCCAGCAGCTGGAATTTTGACTCCGACGAGCAGTACTTC. Its protein is CASSWNFDSDEQYF.

In DNA form, the CDR3 reads TGCGCCAGCAGCCAGTGGACAGGCCTAGCCCTCTACGAGCAGTACTTC. Translating it yields CASSQWTGLALYEQYF. The chain links TRBV4-3 to TRBJ2-7; 7 bases are shared with TRBD1. Per germline, CDR1 LGHNA and CDR2 YSLEER. This CDR3 contains 16 residues. The J segment lost 3 bases and the V segment lost 3 bases, leaving 11 bases of the junction unmatched.